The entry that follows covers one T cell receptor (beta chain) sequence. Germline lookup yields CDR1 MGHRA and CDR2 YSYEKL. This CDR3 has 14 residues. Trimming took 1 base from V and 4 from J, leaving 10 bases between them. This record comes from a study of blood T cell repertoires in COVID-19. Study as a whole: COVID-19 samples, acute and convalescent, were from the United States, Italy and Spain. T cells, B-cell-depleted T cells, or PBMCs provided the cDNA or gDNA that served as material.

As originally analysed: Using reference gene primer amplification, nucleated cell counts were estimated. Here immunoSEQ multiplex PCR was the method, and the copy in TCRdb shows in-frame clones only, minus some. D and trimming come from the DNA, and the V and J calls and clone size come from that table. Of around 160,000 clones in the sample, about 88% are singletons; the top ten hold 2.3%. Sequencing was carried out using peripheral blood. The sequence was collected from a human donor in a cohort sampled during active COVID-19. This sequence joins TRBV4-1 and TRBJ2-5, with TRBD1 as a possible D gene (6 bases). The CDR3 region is CASSQVLRGETQYF. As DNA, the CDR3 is TGCGCCAGCAGCCAAGTCCTCAGGGGAGAGACCCAGTACTTC.